This T cell receptor (beta chain) was documented in a study of T cell responses to AZD1222 COVID-19 vaccine (dated by TCRdb to the early 2020s). About the study as a whole: TCR sequencing was performed for approximately 240 trial participants, of whom about 200 were given two doses of AZD1222 and around 25 were given two doses of MenACWY control vaccine. Trial participants were enrolled by age into 18-55, 56-69 and 70-plus year subgroups, with roughly 160, 29 and 62 TCR-sequenced participants respectively. Summary of the overall study and its limitations: Participants were mostly white British and included more females than males, and it was suggested by the authors that clonal diversity may have been underestimated. In the small 56-69-year group, the increase in depth fell short of significance, most likely because of low power. No day 14 peak-response samples were available, so repertoires were characterized only after the peak T cell response. The vaccine-associated CD4 TCRs covered the entire spike protein, and the dominant responses fell in regions 160-218 and 743-854. Conclusions about previously exposed vaccinees were limited because only a handful of AZD1222 recipients were SARS-CoV-2 seropositive at baseline. Reportedly, almost half of the unique spike-specific TCRs recognized epitopes lying outside the regions that are mutated in the B.1.351 and B.1.1.7 variants. After two AZD1222 doses, both the breadth and the depth of spike-specific TCRs were significantly higher than at day 0 and than in MenACWY recipients.

The time point label, read with the paper, signifies: about 28 days (+/-7) after the second vaccine dose. Because spike-specific TCR depth and breadth did not differ between the two schedules, AZD1222 recipients who got a second dose at roughly 4 weeks were pooled with those who got a second dose at roughly 12 weeks. The vaccinee samples were drawn from two UK trials, COV001 and COV002, one of which was a single-blind randomized controlled phase 2/3 trial testing AZD1222 (ChAdOx1 nCoV-19) in healthy adults. Trial participant PBMC samples were collected at day 0 and day 28 after the second dose for TCRbeta chain sequencing. Details on this clone: Its recognized antigen is unknown. No quality values exist for individual bases; no much larger clone is one base distant.

The CDR3 regions of human TCRbeta chains were analyzed by immunosequencing. The source study handled its data this way. TCRs in the repertoires were compared against a reference library of SARS-CoV-2-specific TCRs that had been generated with the MIRA antigen-specificity platform. Breadth meant the fraction of unique TCRs that were SARS-CoV-2-associated, whereas depth meant the fraction of total T cells that were SARS-CoV-2-associated. Using the MIRA data, every spike-specific TCR was mapped to the spike region that the TCR reacted to and assigned to either a CD4 or a CD8 class. Log10-transformed breadth and depth values were compared by one-way ANOVA with Sidak's multiple comparisons tests. In its TCRdb copy, this immuneACCESS table keeps in-frame sequences only and misses some clones. Where compared with another copy, unresolved V genes explain less than half of these, and the others have no known cause. Clone size and the V and J calls come from that table; the DNA yielded D and trimming. This sample is represented by 77,000 or so clones; roughly 91% of them were singletons. The biggest ten clones account for roughly 18% of the sample.

The CDR3 runs 15 residues from the cysteine to the phenylalanine. The entry retains the CDR3 DNA only, 45 bases that are in frame from base 1. The junction shows trimming of 2 bases on V and 5 bases on J, and the gene matches do not reach 5 bases of it. CDR1 and CDR2, looked up from the germline V gene, are SGHRS and YFSETQ. The starting material was peripheral blood, obtained 28 days after the second AZD1222 dose. The receptor was isolated from an adult who received the AZD1222 COVID-19 vaccine. The sequence is built from TRBV5-1 and TRBJ2-7, with 12 bases matching TRBD1. The CDR3 protein sequence reads: CASSLGTGGLNEQYF. The DNA sequence follows: TGCGCCAGCAGCTTAGGGACAGGGGGCTTGAACGAGCAGTACTTC.